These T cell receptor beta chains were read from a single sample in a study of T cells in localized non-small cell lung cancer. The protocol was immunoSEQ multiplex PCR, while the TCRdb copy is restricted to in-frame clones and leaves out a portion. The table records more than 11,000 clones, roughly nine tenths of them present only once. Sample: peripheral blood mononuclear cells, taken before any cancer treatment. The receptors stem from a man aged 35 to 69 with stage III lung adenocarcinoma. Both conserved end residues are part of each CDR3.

CDR3aa: CASSPRDRAGNEQFF
v_gene: TRBV18
j_gene: TRBJ2-1

CDR3aa: CASQKEGGNQPQHF
v_gene: TRBV21-1
j_gene: TRBJ1-5

CDR3aa: CASSANPSPVTDTQYF
v_gene: TRBV9
j_gene: TRBJ2-3

CDR3aa: CASIFNLQGLMDEQYF
v_gene: TRBV7-9
j_gene: TRBJ2-7

CDR3aa: CASSHKINTEAFF
v_gene: TRBV6-6
j_gene: TRBJ1-1

CDR3aa: CASSLLGQGYNEQFF
v_gene: TRBV7-9
j_gene: TRBJ2-1

CDR3aa: CASSLEGQGSDGYTF
v_gene: TRBV7-9
j_gene: TRBJ1-2

CDR3aa: CASSLVGQGATDTQYF
v_gene: TRBV5-1
j_gene: TRBJ2-3

CDR3aa: CASSLRWGDNEQYF
v_gene: TRBV5-5
j_gene: TRBJ2-7

CDR3aa: CASSMRGLASDTQYF
v_gene: TRBV19
j_gene: TRBJ2-3

CDR3aa: CASSQGLSRLLNTEAFF
v_gene: TRBV4-1
j_gene: TRBJ1-1

CDR3aa: CASSSGVRETQYF
v_gene: TRBV7-2
j_gene: TRBJ2-5

CDR3aa: CASSEDFSGLAGRYEQYF
v_gene: TRBV6-1
j_gene: TRBJ2-7

CDR3aa: CATSRDPATGELFF
v_gene: TRBV15
j_gene: TRBJ2-2

CDR3aa: CASSTWTGGTEAFF
v_gene: TRBV19
j_gene: TRBJ1-1

CDR3aa: CASSPTLLLAGPTGELFF
v_gene: TRBV14
j_gene: TRBJ2-2

CDR3aa: CASRYNDRNTEAFF
v_gene: TRBV27
j_gene: TRBJ1-1

CDR3aa: CASSTPGQGTAEQYF
v_gene: TRBV28
j_gene: TRBJ2-7

CDR3aa: CASSLSGEASTDTQYF
v_gene: TRBV5-1
j_gene: TRBJ2-3

CDR3aa: CASSLNPGTTTYTDTQYF
v_gene: TRBV7-9
j_gene: TRBJ2-3

CDR3aa: CASSSDYDYSYEQYF
v_gene: TRBV27
j_gene: TRBJ2-7

CDR3aa: CASSLLYRALIFDSYNEQFF
v_gene: TRBV21-1
j_gene: TRBJ2-1